This TCR beta chain was captured by sequencing in a study of T cell repertoires in cytomegalovirus infection. Looking at the study overall: Selection of CMV epitopes for the study included recently identified HLA-C-restricted and well-studied HLA-B-restricted ones. Study-wide results and caveats: CMV-specific TCR beta clonotypes restricted by HLA-C dominated the ex vivo response.

With regard to this clonotype: The target antigen is unknown.

The CDR3 has 14 amino acids. CDR1 SGHAT and CDR2 FQNNGV come from the germline V gene. V was shortened by 0 bases and J by 6 bases, with 10 bases between the two germline ends. TCRdb itself ran the reads through MiXCR, one entry per CDR3 protein. This table has around 430,000 distinct CDR3 sequences, under 45% appearing once. The chain has TRBV11-2 and TRBJ2-3, with D possibly matching TRBD1 (6 bases). The TCR was taken from a human donor in good health (CMV status not recorded). Some clones in this sample may be carry-over from other donors' samples. Material: cultured PBMCs, obtained from culture after CMV antigen stimulation. CDR3 loop: CASSLDPQGDTQYF. In DNA form, the CDR3 reads TGTGCCAGCAGCTTAGATCCCCAGGGGGATACGCAGTATTTT.